Listed here are 7 T cell receptor beta chains from one sample, sequenced in a study of tumor-infiltrating lymphocytes in primary liver carcinoma. Priming with a constant-region primer yielded TCR beta cDNA from about 500 ng total RNA. Slightly modified ARM-PCR, run as three nested multiplex PCR rounds, produced the TCR beta libraries. TRBV1-TRBV30 forward and Cbeta reverse primers drove the first two roughly 10-cycle rounds. In TCRdb, the multiplex PCR reads were re-called with MiXCR into one record per CDR3 protein. The table lists 90,000 to 150,000 distinct CDR3 sequences, approximately 68% of them singletons. Total RNA and DNA came together from approximately 22-30 mg of bulk tissue without cell sorting. The source material was tumor-adjacent normal liver tissue. These receptors were obtained from a woman aged 60-70 years with primary liver carcinoma and hepatitis B virus infection.

V is TRBV29-1 and J is TRBJ1-1; unclear D gene. Trimming shortened V by 8 bases and J by 1 base, and 17 bases separated the two germline ends. The CDR3 length is 14 residues. In germline, CDR1 is SQVTM, CDR2 ANQGSEA. The CDR3 DNA reads as TGCAGCACTGTGGGCGGGTTAGCGAACACTGAAGCTTTCTTT. This gives the protein CSTVGGLANTEAFF.

This clonotype was detected only a few times. A read error may produce the germline difference seen at one junction end. The V and J genes are TRBV7-2 and TRBJ1-1; 7 bases line up with TRBD1. CDR1 and CDR2 from the germline V gene are SGHTA and FQGNSA. The CDR3 totals 13 residues. The CDR3 here is CGSRQGFGTEAFF. The CDR3 nucleotides are TGTGGCAGCAGACAGGGTTTTGGTACTGAAGCTTTCTTT.

To note about this clonotype: A read error may produce the germline difference seen at one junction end. The chain joins TRBV6-2 or TRBV6-3 to TRBJ2-7; D perhaps matches TRBD2 (5 bases). The CDR3 is 16 residues long. The germline gives CDR1 MNHEY, CDR2 SVGEGT. CDR3 sequence (DNA): TGTGTCAGCAGTTACGGTTCCGCGGGCAGCTCCTACGAGCAGTACTTC. Translating gives CVSSYGSAGSSYEQYF.

On this clonotype itself: A junction boundary mismatches the germline segment, possibly from a read error. The chain combines TRBV14 with TRBJ1-1; D gene ambiguous. Germline lookup yields CDR1 SGHDN and CDR2 FVKESK. CDR3 size: 13 residues. The CDR3 DNA sequence: TGTGCCAGGAGCCCTAGAGTGAACACTGAAGCTTTCTTT. This gives the protein CARSPRVNTEAFF.

Note on this clonotype: The junction shows a germline mismatch at one end, possibly a read error. This chain links TRBV11-2 with TRBJ2-3, with D perhaps given as TRBD1 or TRBD2 (5 bases each). This CDR3 region has 15 residues. Per the germline V gene, CDR1 is SGHAT and CDR2 is FQNNGV. CDR3 nucleotides: TGTGCCAGCAGCCCCGGGGCGAGATGGGGAGATACACAGTATTTT. Encoded protein: CASSPGARWGDTQYF.

As for this clonotype: Since a much larger clone is just one base distant, this may be a read error. The chain is built from TRBV28 and TRBJ1-5, with D possibly TRBD1 on 6 matching bases. The CDR3 runs 14 residues. The germline V gene encodes CDR1 MDHEN and CDR2 SYDVKM. The CDR3 nucleotides are TGTGACAGCAGTTTGGGGGCGGGGAATCAGCCCCAGCATTTT. It yields the protein CDSSLGAGNQPQHF.

The table lists this clonotype with many counts. V gene TRBV5-1 combines with J gene TRBJ1-1; weak D call: TRBD1 (5 bases). Trimming stripped 6 bases from V and 0 bases from J, with 15 bases between. This CDR3 is built from 15 residues. CDR1 SGHRS and CDR2 YFSETQ come from the germline V gene. Here the CDR3 reads CASTPGAPLNTEAFF. CDR3 bases: TGCGCCAGCACCCCTGGGGCCCCCTTGAACACTGAAGCTTTCTTT.